This is a list of T cell receptor beta chains from one sample in a study of T cells in Graves' hyperthyroidism and ophthalmopathy. TCRdb re-derived calls from the multiplex PCR reads in MiXCR, one entry per CDR3 protein. The table shows 250,000 to 300,000 distinct CDR3 sequences, with approximately 15% occurring only once. Input material: blood. The receptors derive from a woman aged 40 to 50 with Graves' hyperthyroidism. Each CDR3 is given without its conserved first and last residue. A D gene is named only where the DNA matches it firmly.

NA,TRBJ1-5,TRBV7-9,ASSQGGDQPQH
TRBD1,TRBJ2-7,TRBV6-1,ASKPGTANYEQY
NA,TRBJ1-5,TRBV19,ASGGRSGRWDQPQH
NA,TRBJ2-7,TRBV15,ATSRPGQAYEQY
TRBD2,TRBJ2-1,TRBV28,ASRGFSTSGSIREQF
TRBD2,TRBJ2-1,TRBV12-3/TRBV12-4,ASSFGGRPSYNEQF
NA,TRBJ2-5,TRBV7-9,ASTRGPEETQY
TRBD2,TRBJ2-4,TRBV20-1,SVHGGGAKNIQY
NA,TRBJ2-1,TRBV7-9,ASSFRDGAEGNEQF
NA,TRBJ2-5,TRBV3-1,ASSQDRARGGSYQETQY
NA,TRBJ1-2,TRBV20-1,SARYETGLGYGYT
TRBD2,TRBJ2-7,TRBV7-2,ASSLADIAGGYEQY
NA,TRBJ1-5,TRBV20-1,SCADGSGQPQH
TRBD2,TRBJ2-5,TRBV20-1,SAREALAGGPLETQY
TRBD2,TRBJ2-3,TRBV3-1,ASSQLAGETLLADTQY
NA,TRBJ1-5,TRBV27,ASSLKTPNTFNQPQH
NA,TRBJ1-6,TRBV20-1,SATPGRRSPLH
NA,TRBJ1-1,TRBV5-1,ASTNYGQNTEAF
NA,TRBJ1-2,TRBV29-1,SVIDRTYGYT
NA,TRBJ2-2,TRBV20-1,SATFGAVTGELF
NA,TRBJ1-3,TRBV30,AWSVLRTGKAGNTIY
NA,TRBJ1-1,TRBV29-1,SADLRVNTEAF
NA,TRBJ1-5,TRBV19,ASDNSGGWPQH
TRBD1,TRBJ2-1,TRBV3-1,ASSLFAGTGSGSGQF
NA,TRBJ2-1,TRBV19,ASSLYGAFSSYNEQF
NA,TRBJ2-2,TRBV27,ASSLSWDIKTGELF
NA,TRBJ1-1,TRBV6-2/TRBV6-3,ASSYRGLHEDYTEAF
NA,TRBJ2-7,TRBV11-2,ASSLLQIGGYEQY
NA,TRBJ1-3,TRBV9,ASSVETREGNTIY
NA,TRBJ1-5,TRBV7-3,ASSLKSGQPQH
NA,TRBJ2-1,TRBV5-1,ASSLNPIYNEQF
TRBD2,TRBJ2-3,TRBV27,ASSPGTRGGTQY
NA,TRBJ1-4,TRBV20-1,SASQLGLSNEKLF
TRBD2,TRBJ2-7,TRBV12-3/TRBV12-4,ASSTGTSGSGSYEQY
TRBD1,TRBJ1-2,TRBV18,ASSRGQGEYGYT
TRBD1,TRBJ2-3,TRBV24-1,ATSDTGDRTPTDTQY
NA,TRBJ1-1,TRBV30,AWSFVTEAF
NA,TRBJ2-7,TRBV6-1,ASSARRNYEQY
TRBD1,TRBJ2-3,TRBV18,ASRGQLTSTDTQY
NA,TRBJ2-5,TRBV29-1,SVAGGWETQY
NA,TRBJ1-1,TRBV6-1,ASSFPNGNTEAF
NA,TRBJ2-1,TRBV12-5,ASGLVEGFEQF
TRBD1,TRBJ2-7,TRBV20-1,SARDERQGSYEQY